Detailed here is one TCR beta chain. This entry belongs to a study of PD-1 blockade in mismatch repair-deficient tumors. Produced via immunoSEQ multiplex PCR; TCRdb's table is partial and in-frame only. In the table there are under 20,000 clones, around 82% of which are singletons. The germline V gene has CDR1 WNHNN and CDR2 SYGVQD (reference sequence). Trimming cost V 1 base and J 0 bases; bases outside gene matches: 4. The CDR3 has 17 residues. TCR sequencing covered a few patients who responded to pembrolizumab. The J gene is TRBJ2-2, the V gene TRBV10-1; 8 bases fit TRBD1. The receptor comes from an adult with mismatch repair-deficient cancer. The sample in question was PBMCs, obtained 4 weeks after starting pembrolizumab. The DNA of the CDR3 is TGCGCCAGCAGTGAGTTCAGGGGGCACGCGAACACCGGGGAGCTGTTTTTT. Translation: CASSEFRGHANTGELFF.